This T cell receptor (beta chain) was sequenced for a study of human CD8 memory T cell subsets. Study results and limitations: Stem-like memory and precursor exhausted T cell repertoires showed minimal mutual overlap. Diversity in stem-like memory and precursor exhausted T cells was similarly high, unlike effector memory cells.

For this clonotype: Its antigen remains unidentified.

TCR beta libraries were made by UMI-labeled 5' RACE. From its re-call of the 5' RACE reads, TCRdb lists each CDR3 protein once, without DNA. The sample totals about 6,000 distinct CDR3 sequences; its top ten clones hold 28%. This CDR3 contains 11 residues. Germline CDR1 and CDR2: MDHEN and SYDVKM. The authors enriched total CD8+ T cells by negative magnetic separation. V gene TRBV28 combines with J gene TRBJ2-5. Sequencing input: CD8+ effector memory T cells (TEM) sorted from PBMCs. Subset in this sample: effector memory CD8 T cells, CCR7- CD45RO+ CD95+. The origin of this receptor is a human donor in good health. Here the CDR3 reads CASTTEETQYF.